This TCR beta chain came from a study of shared clonotypes between healthy human individuals. Study overall: Three plates were used per donor for CD4 naive, three for CD4 memory, two for CD8 naive and one for CD8 memory.

The CDR3 has 15 residues. V shed 9 bases and J shed 4 bases, with 18 bases lying between them. The germline gives CDR1 MNHEY, CDR2 SMNVEV (reference sequence). Each of the donors was a healthy adult who was HIV-negative and had not had a recent acute infection or vaccination. Clones were read by immunoSEQ multiplex PCR, and TCRdb kept only the in-frame ones, dropping some. Of fewer than 1.8 million clones in the sample, around 98.5% were seen once. The sequence was obtained from a man aged 25-45 years in good health. This chain joins TRBV27 and TRBJ2-2; a possible D gene is TRBD2 (6 bases). Sequenced sample: naive CD4+ T cells sorted from blood. As to subset: CD45RA+ positively selected. The DNA for the CDR3 is TGTGCCAGTGCAAAAGGGGAGGATCCCACCGGGGAGCTGTTTTTT. As protein: CASAKGEDPTGELFF.